These 30 T cell receptor beta chains were sequenced from one sample in a study of blood T cells in healthy people across ages. A second PCR of roughly 7 to 11 cycles used a sample-barcoded 5' primer and a J-beta primer mix. TCRdb reprocessed the 5' RACE reads via MiXCR and lists one record per CDR3 protein. The profile covers around 580,000 distinct CDR3 sequences, with around 50% appearing a single time and about 22% taken by the ten largest. The sample was blood. The receptors come from an older man in good health.

The sample holds many counts of this clonotype. The rearrangement joins TRBV7-9 to TRBJ1-2; TRBD1 matches at 7 bases. The germline V gene has CDR1 SEHNR and CDR2 FQNEAQ (reference sequence). The V and J ends lost 3 bases and 8 bases, in that order; junction bases with no gene match: 9. CDR3 length: 14 amino acids. CDR3: CASSLTGLQTGYTF. DNA of the CDR3: TGTGCCAGCAGCTTGACAGGGCTTCAAACCGGCTACACCTTC.

This CDR3 is CASSSGTSGNPADTQYF. CDR3 DNA sequence: TGTGCCAGCAGTTCCGGGACTAGCGGGAACCCAGCAGATACGCAGTATTTT. V gene TRBV28 combines with J gene TRBJ2-3; the match to TRBD2 covers 13 bases. Germline CDR1 reads MDHEN; CDR2 reads SYDVKM. V was clipped by 4 bases and J by 4 bases; unmatched bases: 8. CDR3 length: 17 amino acids.

The V gene is TRBV6-5, the J gene TRBJ2-3; D may be TRBD1 (6 bases). V was trimmed by 5 bases and J by 2 bases, leaving 14 bases between them. CDR1 is MNHEY and CDR2 is SVGAGI in the germline V gene. The CDR3 consists of 15 residues. CDR3 region: CASSRGGPPTDTQYF. CDR3 bases: TGTGCCAGCAGTCGTGGGGGCCCTCCCACAGATACGCAGTATTTT.

Concerning this clonotype: This may be a read error, as it is one base from a much larger clone. This rearrangement joins TRBV4-2 to TRBJ1-5, with TRBD1 identical over 8 bases. From germline, CDR1 is LGHNA and CDR2 YNFKEQ. The CDR3 runs to 15 residues. V dropped 1 base and J dropped 7; count of bases not matched to a gene: 6. CDR3 sequence reads: CASSQAETGAQPQHF. CDR3 nucleotides: TGTGCCAGCAGCCAAGCCGAGACAGGGGCACAGCCCCAGCATTTT.

This clonotype was seen only once. The chain carries TRBV21-1 and TRBJ2-7; TRBD1 is the table's D call, not checked against the DNA. TRBV21-1 is an annotated pseudogene. This CDR3 has 14 amino acids. CDR3 region: CAKRWGAPSYEQYF. The CDR3 nucleotides are TGTGCTAAGAGGTGGGGGGCCCCTTCCTACGAGCAGTACTTC.

There are a few counts of this clonotype. The rearrangement links TRBV10-3 to TRBJ1-6, with a weak D call TRBD1 (6 bases). The length of the CDR3 is 13 residues. V lost 10 bases to trimming and J lost 5 bases, with 12 bases between them. Germline loops: CDR1 ENHRY, CDR2 SYGVKD. CDR3 loop: CASKDRDNSPLHF. For the CDR3, the DNA is TGTGCCAGTAAGGACAGAGATAATTCACCCCTCCACTTT.

This rearrangement joins TRBV29-1 to TRBJ1-4; TRBD1 aligns across 8 bases. Germline-derived CDR1 and CDR2 are SQVTM and ANQGSEA. The CDR3 is made up of 13 amino acids. With V trimmed by 6 bases and J by 6 bases, 6 bases remained unmatched. The CDR3 DNA follows: TGCAGCGTCACCGGGACAGGCGATGAAAAACTGTTTTTT. This codes for CSVTGTGDEKLFF.

This clonotype was counted between two and nine times. This chain connects TRBV6-5 to TRBJ2-7; tentatively, D is TRBD2 (5 bases). V lost 5 bases, J lost 7 bases, and 15 bases lay in between. From germline, CDR1 is MNHEY and CDR2 SVGAGI. The CDR3 is made up of 13 amino acids. The CDR3 nucleotides are TGTGCCAGCAGTGACCTAGCTGGCAATGAGCAGTACTTC. Translating gives CASSDLAGNEQYF.

This rearrangement joins TRBV4-3 to TRBJ1-4; D call uncertain. This CDR3 is 16 amino acids long. CDR1 and CDR2 from the germline V gene are LGHNA and YSLEER. V was trimmed by 1 base and J by 5 bases, leaving 14 bases between them. The CDR3 protein is CASSQGDRGMNEKLFF. The CDR3 DNA sequence: TGCGCCAGCAGCCAAGGCGACCGAGGGATGAATGAAAAACTGTTTTTT.

The chain couples TRBV4-1 to TRBJ2-1, with 12 nucleotides matching TRBD2. With V trimmed by 0 bases and J by 7 bases, 1 base remained unmatched. Per the germline V gene, CDR1 is MGHRA and CDR2 is YSYEKL. The CDR3 covers 15 residues. CDR3 region: CASSQDGTSGNEQFF. The CDR3 coding sequence is TGCGCCAGCAGCCAAGACGGGACTAGCGGGAATGAGCAGTTCTTC.

This clonotype has only a few counts. The V gene is TRBV6-2 or TRBV6-3, the J gene TRBJ2-7, with 7 nucleotides matching TRBD1. With 5 bases clipped from V and 3 bases from J, the junction kept 7 bases outside the gene matches. The length of the CDR3 is 14 residues. Germline V gives CDR1 MNHEY, CDR2 SVGEGT. CDR3 in DNA: TGTGCCAGCAGTCCGACAGGGATCTTCTACGAGCAGTACTTC. Its protein product is CASSPTGIFYEQYF.

This chain links TRBV28 with TRBJ1-1; possibly TRBD1 for D (6 bases). The V and J ends lost 9 bases and 1 base respectively, with 12 bases between them. Looked up from germline, CDR1 is MDHEN and CDR2 is SYDVKM. The length of the CDR3 is 13 residues. The CDR3: CARSPRGNTEAFF. The DNA of the CDR3 is TGTGCCAGAAGCCCCAGGGGGAACACTGAAGCTTTCTTT.

This clonotype was observed at least ten times. The rearrangement links TRBV12-3 or TRBV12-4 to TRBJ2-7, with TRBD1 matching over 9 bases. The V segment lost 6 bases and the J segment 6 bases; nucleotides outside the gene matches: 6. The CDR3 totals 13 residues. The CDR3 protein is CASSGQGNSEQYF. Here the CDR3 DNA reads TGTGCCAGCAGCGGACAGGGGAACTCCGAGCAGTACTTC.

This clonotype occurred a few times. The chain joins TRBV5-1 to TRBJ2-1; tentative D call: TRBD1 (9 bases). The CDR3 runs to 15 residues. Trimming removed 7 bases at V and 8 bases at J, with 22 bases between. CDR1 and CDR2 from the germline V gene are SGHRS and YFSETQ. The CDR3 coding sequence is TGCGCCAGCGCGGCCGGGACAGGGACTAGGGATGAGCAGTTCTTC. The encoded protein is CASAAGTGTRDEQFF.

This clonotype was seen more than once but under ten times. The CDR3 nucleotides read TGCGCCAGCAGCCGATCGGGGGCCAGTTACCAAGAGACCCAGTACTTC. It yields the protein CASSRSGASYQETQYF. V gene TRBV4-3 combines with J gene TRBJ2-5; D may correspond to TRBD1 or TRBD2 (6 bases each). This CDR3 is 16 amino acids long. V lost 4 bases and J 0 bases, leaving 15 bases between the germline ends. Germline assignment: CDR1 LGHNA and CDR2 YSLEER.

The genes are TRBV11-2 and TRBJ2-1, with 11 bases matching TRBD2. Germline V CDR1 and CDR2: SGHAT, FQNNGV. The V and J ends lost 5 bases and 5 bases, in that order; junction bases with no gene match: 11. CDR3 length equals 17 residues. Here the CDR3 reads CASSMTISGRAHNEQFF. CDR3 DNA sequence: TGTGCCAGCAGCATGACCATTAGCGGGAGGGCCCACAATGAGCAGTTCTTC.

The chain couples TRBV7-9 to TRBJ1-2; a possible D gene is TRBD1 (5 bases). The length of the CDR3 is 13 residues. Trimming removed 8 bases at V and 4 bases at J, with 14 bases between. CDR1 and CDR2 (germline): SEHNR, FQNEAQ (reference sequence). DNA of the CDR3: TGTGCCAGCGAGCAGGGATTTATCTATGGCTACACCTTC. Its protein product is CASEQGFIYGYTF.

The rearrangement uses TRBV20-1 and TRBJ2-4; D is undetermined. Germline loops: CDR1 DFQATT, CDR2 SNEGSKA (reference sequence). Trimming left V 3 bases short and J 6 bases short, with 6 bases between. This CDR3 has 11 amino acids. In DNA form, the CDR3 reads TGCAGTGCTAGGCACAGAAACATTCAGTACTTC. Translating it yields CSARHRNIQYF.

Regarding this clonotype: A much larger clone differs from this one at a single base, so this may be a read error. This sequence joins TRBV6-5 and TRBJ2-5; D is possibly TRBD2 (6 bases). Germline V CDR1 and CDR2: MNHEY, SVGAGI. Trimming took 5 bases from V and 11 from J, leaving 18 bases between them. The CDR3 sequence is 13 residues long. As DNA, the CDR3 is TGTGCCAGCAGTACCACTAGCTTCGATGAGCAGTACTTC. Its translation: CASSTTSFDEQYF.

This sequence joins TRBV6-5 and TRBJ1-1, with TRBD1 matching 7 bases. The CDR3 runs to 13 residues. Germline trimming cut 6 bases from V and 3 bases from J; bases unmatched to any gene: 4. The V gene's germline CDR1 is MNHEY and CDR2 SVGAGI. Written as DNA, the CDR3 is TGTGCCAGCAGGGACGGACAGGACACTGAAGCTTTCTTT. It codes for CASRDGQDTEAFF.

This clonotype occurred a few times. The genes are TRBV6-2 or TRBV6-3 and TRBJ2-7; D unclear. CDR3 size: 15 residues. Looked up from germline, CDR1 is MNHEY and CDR2 is SVGEGT. Trimming removed 6 bases from V and 0 bases from J, with 15 bases in between. CDR3 protein: CASRTGRQSSYEQYF. The CDR3 bases are TGTGCCAGCAGGACCGGACGCCAGAGCTCCTACGAGCAGTACTTC.

In regard to this clonotype: With a much larger clone just one base away, this may be a read error. The chain uses TRBV6-6 and TRBJ2-1; D may correspond to TRBD1 or TRBD2 (5 bases each). The DNA matches TRBJ2-7 better at its end, which makes the J call doubtful. The CDR3 covers 15 residues. Germline CDR1 MNHNY, CDR2 SVGAGI (reference sequence). The CDR3 DNA reads TGTGCCAGCAGAACCCCAGGGAGCTCCTACAATGAGCAGTACTTC. Its translation: CASRTPGSSYNEQYF.

The rearrangement links TRBV3-1 to TRBJ2-1; D possibly matches TRBD1 or TRBD2 (5 bases each). This CDR3 region has 15 residues. The V gene lost 0 bases and the J gene lost 6 bases, with 12 bases spanning the gap. Germline V CDR1 and CDR2: LGHDT, YNNKEL (reference sequence). CDR3 residues: CASSQEGTFSNEQFF. The CDR3 coding sequence is TGTGCCAGCAGCCAAGAGGGGACCTTTAGCAATGAGCAGTTCTTC.

This clonotype turned up a few times. The chain employs TRBV20-1 and TRBJ2-5; TRBD1 matches at 7 bases. This CDR3 contains 13 residues. CDR1 is DFQATT and CDR2 is SNEGSKA in the germline V gene (reference sequence). The junction had 6 bases not matched to a gene; V was cut back by 3 bases and J by 5 bases. The CDR3 region is CSASTGAGETQYF. The CDR3 coding sequence is TGCAGTGCTAGCACAGGGGCTGGGGAGACCCAGTACTTC.

The sample holds many counts of this clonotype. The chain links TRBV6-6 to TRBJ2-6, with a weak D call TRBD1 (5 bases). The CDR3 covers 18 residues. V gave up 2 bases and J gave up 2 bases, with 16 bases separating them. From germline, CDR1 is MNHNY and CDR2 SVGAGI (reference sequence). The DNA for the CDR3 is TGTGCCAGCAGTTACCTCGGCCCGACAGCCACTGGGGCCAACGTCCTGACTTTC. Protein product: CASSYLGPTATGANVLTF.

This clonotype showed up just a few times. The CDR3 here is CASRLTEASYEQYF. In DNA form, the CDR3 reads TGTGCCAGCAGGCTCACAGAGGCATCCTACGAGCAGTACTTC. The V and J genes are TRBV2 and TRBJ2-5; D gene ambiguous. The closer fit of TRBJ2-7 to the DNA end suggests the J call may be wrong. The CDR3 is 14 residues long. From germline, CDR1 is SNHLY and CDR2 FYNNEI.

The chain carries TRBV11-2 and TRBJ2-1; D is undetermined. Looked up from germline, CDR1 is SGHAT and CDR2 is FQNNGV. The CDR3 extends over 15 amino acids. Trimming cost V 1 base and J 7 bases, with 14 bases left between them. The CDR3 loop reads CASSLGTRRGNEQFF. DNA of the CDR3: TGTGCCAGCAGCTTAGGGACCCGACGAGGAAATGAGCAGTTCTTC.

The rearrangement links TRBV12-3 or TRBV12-4 to TRBJ2-3; D is unresolved. V was clipped by 7 bases and J by 7 bases, with 12 bases between them. This CDR3 has 12 residues. The CDR3 is CASNLGRNTQYF. Written as DNA, the CDR3 is TGTGCCAGCAACCTTGGACGAAATACGCAGTATTTT.

This clonotype was counted a few times. The chain has TRBV7-9 and TRBJ2-1; 9 nucleotides match TRBD2. Germline V CDR1 and CDR2: SEHNR, FQNEAQ (reference sequence). V gave up 4 bases and J gave up 1 base; unmatched junction bases: 5. The CDR3 contains 16 residues. In nucleotides, the CDR3 is TGTGCCAGCAGCTCCGTAGCGGGGGTTTCCTACAATGAGCAGTTCTTC. This codes for CASSSVAGVSYNEQFF.

This sequence joins TRBV5-1 and TRBJ2-7; D is uncertain. CDR1 is SGHRS, CDR2 YFSETQ, per germline. Trimming took off 5 bases at V and 3 bases at J, with 12 bases between the two ends. CDR3 length equals 13 residues. As DNA, the CDR3 is TGCGCCAGCAGAGAGGCTGCCCACTACGAGCAGTACTTC. Protein: CASREAAHYEQYF.